A single sample gave rise to the 23 T cell receptor beta chains below, sequenced in a study of blood T cell repertoires in COVID-19. Some clones are missing from TCRdb's copy, which holds only in-frame ones; the method was immunoSEQ multiplex PCR. Of about 330,000 clones in the sample, about four fifths were seen once. The sequenced material came from peripheral blood. The receptors originated from a woman between 45 and 65 years old with acute or convalescent COVID-19.

The chain is built from TRBV7-3 and TRBJ2-2; 12 positions match TRBD2. The CDR3 length is 15 residues. Germline values: CDR1 SGHTA, CDR2 FQGTGA. V lost 6 bases and J lost 4; bases outside the gene matches: 3. The CDR3 region has the DNA TGTGCCAGCAGGGCGGGACTAGCGGGCACCGGGGAGCTGTTTTTT. It is translated as CASRAGLAGTGELFF.

As for this clone: The missing conserved phenylalanine or tryptophan at the end of this CDR3 makes a read error likely. It is unclear where the CDR3 begins or ends on the DNA, so no DNA is shown, and the CDR3 is as TCRdb lists it. The V gene is TRBV19, the J gene TRBJ1-1; the table calls TRBD1, which could not be checked here. Germline V gives CDR1 LNHDA, CDR2 SQIVND (reference sequence). The CDR3 length is 8 residues, termini included. The CDR3 protein is CASSWQFV.

This sequence joins TRBV7-9 and TRBJ1-2; unclear D gene. This CDR3 region has 14 residues. V was pared by 5 bases and J by 0 bases, with 10 bases between. Germline CDR1 SEHNR, CDR2 FQNEAQ (reference sequence). In DNA, the CDR3 is TGTGCCAGCAGCCCCCCGTCTGCTAACTATGGCTACACCTTC. Translating it yields CASSPPSANYGYTF.

This chain uses TRBV7-2 with TRBJ1-4; D call uncertain. Germline assignment: CDR1 SGHTA and CDR2 FQGNSA. Trimming removed 5 bases at V and 0 bases at J, with 13 bases between. This CDR3 comprises 16 residues. The CDR3 DNA is TGTGCCAGCAGCCTGTGGGTTCTAGCAACTAATGAAAAACTGTTTTTT. It specifies CASSLWVLATNEKLFF.

The chain has TRBV5-1 and TRBJ2-3; D perhaps matches TRBD2 (7 bases). The CDR3 has 16 residues. Between the trimmed V and J ends, which lost 4 bases and 6 bases, there was a span of 21 bases. The germline gives CDR1 SGHRS, CDR2 YFSETQ. The CDR3 DNA sequence: TGCGCCAGCAGCGGGGGGGCCGGGGGGCCATCGGATACGCAGTATTTT. As protein: CASSGGAGGPSDTQYF.

This clone appeared a few times. V usage is TRBV2 and J usage is TRBJ1-2; D might be TRBD1 (6 bases). The CDR3 runs to 13 residues. Per germline, CDR1 SNHLY and CDR2 FYNNEI. V lost 4 bases to trimming and J lost 3 bases, with 9 bases between them. In DNA, the CDR3 is TGTGCCAGCAGTGTCCGGACAGACTATGGCTACACCTTC. This codes for CASSVRTDYGYTF.

V is TRBV2 and J is TRBJ1-1; a weak D match, TRBD1 (6 bases). The CDR3 sequence is 13 residues long. The V end was cut by 8 bases, the J end by 4 bases, with 14 bases between. Germline lookup yields CDR1 SNHLY and CDR2 FYNNEI. The CDR3 sequence: CASYTGSFTEAFF. DNA for the CDR3: TGTGCCAGCTATACAGGGTCCTTCACTGAAGCTTTCTTT.

The chain links TRBV9 to TRBJ2-2; 9 bases fit TRBD1. The CDR3 is made up of 14 amino acids. Germline loops: CDR1 SGDLS, CDR2 YYNGEE. The trim removed 3 bases at V and 5 bases at J, leaving 2 bases unmatched. The CDR3, as DNA: TGTGCCAGCAGCGGAGGACAGGGGACCGGGGAGCTGTTTTTT. Translating gives CASSGGQGTGELFF.

V and J are TRBV6-5 and TRBJ2-6; D perhaps matches TRBD2 (6 bases). The V end was cut by 7 bases, the J end by 0 bases, with 10 bases between. CDR3 size: 15 residues. Germline lookup yields CDR1 MNHEY and CDR2 SVGAGI. CDR3 in DNA: TGTGCCAGCAAGGGCGGGGACTCTGGGGCCAACGTCCTGACTTTC. It translates to CASKGGDSGANVLTF.

This sequence joins TRBV19 and TRBJ2-3; D is unclear. Between the trimmed V and J ends, which lost 3 bases and 0 bases, there was a span of 10 bases. The length of the CDR3 is 15 residues. Germline V gene data show CDR1 as LNHDA and CDR2 as SQIVND (reference sequence). The CDR3 DNA is TGTGCCAGTAGTATCGGTGCGGCAAGCACAGATACGCAGTATTTT. Translating it yields CASSIGAASTDTQYF.

This clone is a singleton in its sample. The rearrangement links TRBV19 to TRBJ2-7, with TRBD1 matching 8 bases. Germline CDR1 LNHDA, CDR2 SQIVND (reference sequence). The CDR3 loop spans 14 amino acids. Unmatched junction bases numbered 11, after V lost 7 bases and J lost 6 bases. The CDR3 DNA follows: TGTGCCAGTACCCCACTCGACAGGGGACCCGAGCAGTACTTC. It encodes CASTPLDRGPEQYF.

The rearrangement uses TRBV30 and TRBJ2-3; D possibly corresponds to TRBD2 (6 bases). The CDR3 has 14 amino acids. Germline V CDR1 and CDR2: GTSNPN, SVGIG (reference sequence). The V gene lost 8 bases and the J gene lost 4 bases, with 19 bases spanning the gap. CDR3 loop: CARDLALGSDTQYF. The DNA of the CDR3 is TGTGCCCGCGATCTAGCGTTAGGGTCAGATACGCAGTATTTT.

The rearrangement uses TRBV12-3 or TRBV12-4 and TRBJ1-1, with 7 nucleotides matching TRBD1. V shed 7 bases, J shed 3 bases, and the junction held 5 bases outside the gene matches. The CDR3 consists of 13 residues. The CDR3 reads CASKQGIDTEAFF. In DNA form, the CDR3 reads TGTGCCAGCAAACAGGGGATAGACACTGAAGCTTTCTTT.

The V call is TRBV30, the J call TRBJ2-6; maybe TRBD2 (6 bases). CDR1 GTSNPN and CDR2 SVGIG come from the germline V gene (reference sequence). This CDR3 is 19 amino acids long. V lost 2 bases to trimming and J lost 0 bases, with 20 bases between them. The CDR3 DNA is TGTGCCTGGAGTCCCAAATCCGGGAGAACGGGCTCTGGGGCCAACGTCCTGACTTTC. Its translation: CAWSPKSGRTGSGANVLTF.

The chain couples TRBV12-3 or TRBV12-4 to TRBJ1-1, with D hard to call. There are 13 residues in the CDR3. V was trimmed by 7 bases and J by 0 bases, leaving 9 bases between them. DNA for the CDR3: TGTGCCAGCACTACAACAGTGAACACTGAAGCTTTCTTT. It encodes CASTTTVNTEAFF.

This clone was recorded a few times. The chain recombines TRBV19 with TRBJ2-5; weak D call: TRBD1 (5 bases). Germline V CDR1 and CDR2: LNHDA, SQIVND (reference sequence). CDR3 length: 13 residues. Trimming took 2 bases from V and 4 from J, leaving 8 bases between them. DNA of the CDR3: TGTGCCAGTAGTATACAGGGCGCAGAGACCCAGTACTTC. Translated, it gives CASSIQGAETQYF.

This chain connects TRBV6-6 to TRBJ2-1; a weak D match, TRBD2 (5 bases). The CDR3 extends over 13 amino acids. CDR1 and CDR2 (germline): MNHNY, SVGAGI (reference sequence). V lost 8 bases to trimming and J lost 4 bases, with 12 bases between them. DNA of the CDR3: TGTGCCAGCGGGAGAGACAATTACAATGAGCAGTTCTTC. Its translation: CASGRDNYNEQFF.

V is TRBV5-5 and J is TRBJ2-3; 13 nucleotides match TRBD2. Trimming at V came to 4 bases and at J to 4 bases, leaving 3 bases not matched to a gene. Germline values: CDR1 SGHKS, CDR2 YYEKEE (reference sequence). CDR3 length: 15 amino acids. DNA of the CDR3: TGTGCCAGCAGCCTACTAGCGGGGGGGTCAGATACGCAGTATTTT. Translating gives CASSLLAGGSDTQYF.

The CDR3 region has the DNA TGCGCCAGCAGGCGAGGAGGTGGAGGGCCGGGAACCGGGGAGCTGTTTTTT. Its translation is CASRRGGGGPGTGELFF. The rearrangement links TRBV5-1 to TRBJ2-2; maybe TRBD2 (6 bases). In germline, CDR1 is SGHRS, CDR2 YFSETQ. V lost 5 bases and J lost 5, with 22 bases in between. CDR3 length: 17 amino acids.

The V call is TRBV11-2, the J call TRBJ2-3; TRBD2 might be the D (6 bases). The germline CDR1 and CDR2 sequences are SGHAT and FQNNGV. This CDR3 is 15 amino acids long. V dropped 3 bases and J dropped 0 bases, with 10 bases sitting between them. The CDR3 is CASSLEGSSTDTQYF. The CDR3, as DNA: TGTGCCAGCAGCTTGGAGGGGTCAAGCACAGATACGCAGTATTTT.

The chain is built from TRBV28 and TRBJ1-1, with 7 bases lining up with TRBD1. Losses at the gene ends were 2 bases for V and 10 bases for J; bases not matched to a gene: 4. There are 12 residues in the CDR3. Germline CDR1 reads MDHEN; CDR2 reads SYDVKM. The CDR3 here is CASSLAQGPAFF. The CDR3 nucleotides are TGTGCCAGCAGTTTAGCACAGGGGCCAGCTTTCTTT.

The chain's CDR3 is CASSLGRSNEKLFF. The CDR3, as DNA: TGTGCCAGCAGCTTAGGTCGGTCAAATGAAAAACTGTTTTTT. This chain uses TRBV7-2 with TRBJ1-4; D uncertain. Trimming pared 1 base from V and 5 bases from J, leaving 8 bases between. Germline V lookup: CDR1 SGHTA, CDR2 FQGNSA. The CDR3 length is 14 residues.

This chain uses TRBV19 with TRBJ2-7, with TRBD2 matching over 11 bases. The CDR3 runs 15 residues. The V gene end was trimmed by 3 bases and the J gene end by 5 bases; junction bases not matched to a gene: 6. Germline V CDR1 and CDR2: LNHDA, SQIVND (reference sequence). CDR3: CASSILAGGLHEQYF. Written as DNA, the CDR3 is TGTGCCAGTAGTATTCTAGCGGGAGGTCTCCACGAGCAGTACTTC.